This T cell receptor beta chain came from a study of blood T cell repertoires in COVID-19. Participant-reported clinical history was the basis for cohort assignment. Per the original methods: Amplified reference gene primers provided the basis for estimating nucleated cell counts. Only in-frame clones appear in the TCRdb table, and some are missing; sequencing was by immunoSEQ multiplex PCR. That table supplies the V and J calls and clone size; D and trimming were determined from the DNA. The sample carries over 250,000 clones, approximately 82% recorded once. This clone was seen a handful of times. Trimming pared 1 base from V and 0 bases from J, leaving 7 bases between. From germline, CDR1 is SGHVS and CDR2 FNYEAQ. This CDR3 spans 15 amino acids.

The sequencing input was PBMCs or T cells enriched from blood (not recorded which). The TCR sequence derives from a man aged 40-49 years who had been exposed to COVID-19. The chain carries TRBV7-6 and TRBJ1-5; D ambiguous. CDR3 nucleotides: TGTGCCAGCAGCTTAGGTAGATATAGCAATCAGCCCCAGCATTTT. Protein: CASSLGRYSNQPQHF. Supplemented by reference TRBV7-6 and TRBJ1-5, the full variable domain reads GAGVSQSPRYKVTKRGQDVALRCDPISGHVSLYWYRQALGQGPEFLTYFNYEAQQDKSGLPNDRFSAERPEGSISTLTIQRTEQRDSAMYRCASSLGRYSNQPQHFGDGTRLSIL.